The T cell receptor beta chain under discussion was sequenced for a study of cytomegalovirus exposure and HLA in healthy donors. Study-level points and caveats: TCR beta V- and J-gene trimming, according to a later analysis, was linked to a missense DCLRE1C variant. The authors enumerated roughly 180 TCR beta chains as linked to cytomegalovirus. In an earlier analysis, in 620 or so donors, most V segments appeared productive either ~90% or ~30% of the time.

This CDR3 is built from 18 residues. Germline V gene lookup returns CDR1 LNHDA and CDR2 SQIVND (reference sequence). Losses at the gene ends were 4 bases for V and 8 bases for J; bases not matched to a gene: 23. Concerning this clone: Its matching antigen is unknown.

The PCR ran on 60 Vbeta and 13 Jbeta primers. Profiled with immunoSEQ multiplex PCR; TCRdb holds only in-frame clones, not every one. Of 85,000 to 100,000 clones in the sample, about 77% were seen once. Sequences were obtained from PBMCs. The chain joins TRBV19 to TRBJ2-7, with 7 bases lining up with TRBD1. The TCR comes from a woman in her thirties or forties in good health and CMV-seronegative. The CDR3 here is CASSTQGMEAVGPRQQYF. The CDR3 DNA sequence: TGTGCCAGTAGTACACAGGGGATGGAGGCCGTAGGACCCCGCCAGCAGTACTTC.